This passage covers 21 T cell receptor beta chains from one sample sequenced in a study of beta chain features in type 1 diabetes. All of the isolated RNA was reverse transcribed, so expressed TCRB transcripts were sequenced. This table comes from immunoSEQ multiplex PCR, and its TCRdb copy is limited to in-frame clones, with some not included. The table shows some 900,000 clones, with roughly 15% occurring only once. The sequencing sample was made of naive CD4+ T cells from blood. The origin of the receptors is a woman aged 18-35 years in good health.

Comment on this clone: The junction differs from germline at one of its ends, possibly a read error. V gene TRBV7-9 combines with J gene TRBJ2-7; 8 bases are shared with TRBD2. Germline V lookup: CDR1 SEHNR, CDR2 FQNEAQ (reference sequence). This CDR3 has 13 residues. The CDR3 bases are TGTGCCAACAGCACAGCGGGAGTATACGAGCAGTACTTC. This encodes CANSTAGVYEQYF.

This clone showed up just a few times. The chain joins TRBV5-1 to TRBJ2-5, with D tentatively TRBD1 or TRBD2 (5 bases each). Trimming took off 1 base at V and 4 bases at J, with 8 bases between the two ends. This CDR3 has 13 amino acids. Per germline, CDR1 SGHRS and CDR2 YFSETQ. The CDR3 nucleotides read TGCGCCAGCAGCTTGTTGGGACGAGAGACCCAGTACTTC. Its translation: CASSLLGRETQYF.

A few counts support this clone. This chain connects TRBV2 to TRBJ2-3; 7 bases agree with TRBD1. Germline-derived CDR1 and CDR2 are SNHLY and FYNNEI. This CDR3 has 13 residues. The V segment lost 8 bases and the J segment 4 bases; nucleotides outside the gene matches: 6. CDR3 loop: CASRQGSSDTQYF. The CDR3 DNA follows: TGTGCCAGCCGACAGGGCTCATCAGATACGCAGTATTTT.

This chain connects TRBV11-1 to TRBJ2-1; 8 bases are shared with TRBD1. With 5 bases clipped from V and 7 bases from J, the junction kept 10 bases outside the gene matches. This CDR3 has 15 residues. CDR1 is SGHAT, CDR2 FQDESV, per germline (reference sequence). CDR3 protein: CASSPASGDRNEQFF. CDR3 sequence (DNA): TGTGCCAGCAGCCCGGCGTCGGGGGACAGGAATGAGCAGTTCTTC.

This clone was counted a few times. The chain links TRBV5-1 to TRBJ2-2, with 9 bases matching TRBD2. Germline CDR1 SGHRS, CDR2 YFSETQ. The CDR3 extends over 15 amino acids. The junction had 5 bases not matched to a gene; V was cut back by 4 bases and J by 4 bases. The CDR3 here is CASSPGTSSTGELFF. CDR3 DNA: TGCGCCAGCAGCCCGGGGACTAGCAGCACCGGGGAGCTGTTTTTT.

The rearrangement uses TRBV15 and TRBJ1-3, with 7 bases fitting TRBD1. The CDR3 is 16 residues long. V gave up 2 bases and J gave up 0 bases; unmatched junction bases: 4. CDR1 is LNHNV, CDR2 YYDKDF, per germline (reference sequence). DNA for the CDR3: TGTGCCACCAGCAGACAGGGGGTGGACTCTGGAAACACCATATATTTT. It specifies CATSRQGVDSGNTIYF.

This clone appeared many times. Additional DNA sequences in this sample encode the identical CDR3. This rearrangement joins TRBV6-6 to TRBJ2-5; no firm D call. Per germline, CDR1 MNHNY and CDR2 SVGAGI (reference sequence). The V gene lost 2 bases and the J gene lost 4 bases, with 2 bases spanning the gap. This CDR3 spans 11 amino acids. The CDR3 coding sequence is TGTGCCAGCAGTTACCGAGAGACCCAGTACTTC. Protein sequence: CASSYRETQYF.

This clone has more than one count but fewer than ten. The DNA of the CDR3 is TGTGCCAGTCGCTCGCATACCGAGCAGTTCTTC. This codes for CASRSHTEQFF. The chain joins TRBV18 to TRBJ2-1; unclear D gene. Trimming left V 9 bases short and J 10 bases short, with 13 bases between. Germline CDR1 reads KGHSH; CDR2 reads LQKENI. CDR3 length: 11 amino acids.

The chain employs TRBV7-6 and TRBJ2-3; no clear D gene. V gave up 0 bases and J gave up 5 bases, with 6 bases separating them. The CDR3 is 13 amino acids. CDR1 is SGHVS and CDR2 is FNYEAQ in the germline V gene. Here the CDR3 DNA reads TGTGCCAGCAGCTTAGCAGAGAGAGATACGCAGTATTTT. Translating gives CASSLAERDTQYF.

The J gene is TRBJ2-3, the V gene TRBV4-3; 13 bases line up with TRBD2. V lost 4 bases, J lost 9 bases, and 16 bases stayed unmatched. The CDR3 consists of 18 residues. Germline CDR1 reads LGHNA; CDR2 reads YSLEER. CDR3 sequence reads: CASSPWTSGSLREATQYF. DNA for the CDR3: TGCGCCAGCAGCCCTTGGACTAGCGGGAGTCTACGGGAAGCGACGCAGTATTTT.

V gene TRBV20-1 combines with J gene TRBJ2-1; the D gene is possibly TRBD2 (6 bases). V was clipped by 6 bases and J by 15 bases, with 18 bases between them. CDR1 DFQATT and CDR2 SNEGSKA come from the germline V gene (reference sequence). The CDR3 totals 11 residues. CDR3 nucleotides: TGCAGTGCATCGCCCGGGGGTCGTCGGTTCTTC. It translates to CSASPGGRRFF.

J is TRBJ2-1 and V is TRBV28; D is undetermined. Germline V CDR1 and CDR2: MDHEN, SYDVKM. The CDR3 totals 13 residues. V lost 5 bases to trimming and J lost 5 bases, with 10 bases between them. The CDR3 DNA sequence: TGTGCCAGCAGTACCGATCCTAACAATGAGCAGTTCTTC. Protein sequence: CASSTDPNNEQFF.

Turning to this clone: This same CDR3 is encoded by further DNA sequences in the sample. The V gene is TRBV28, the J gene TRBJ1-5; D is possibly TRBD1 (5 bases). Trimming shortened V by 6 bases and J by 4 bases, and 7 bases separated the two germline ends. This CDR3 is built from 12 residues. From germline, CDR1 is MDHEN and CDR2 SYDVKM. The CDR3 sequence is CASRTVNQPQHF. The CDR3 DNA follows: TGTGCCAGCAGGACAGTTAATCAGCCCCAGCATTTT.

This chain links TRBV28 with TRBJ2-5; the match to TRBD1 covers 7 bases. The V and J ends lost 3 bases and 5 bases, in that order; junction bases with no gene match: 6. Germline values: CDR1 MDHEN, CDR2 SYDVKM. The CDR3 is 14 residues long. This CDR3 reads CASSFRGPWETQYF. The CDR3 DNA reads as TGTGCCAGCAGTTTTAGGGGGCCTTGGGAGACCCAGTACTTC.

The V gene is TRBV4-3, the J gene TRBJ2-1; D is perhaps TRBD2 (6 bases). Trimming left V 4 bases short and J 14 bases short, with 18 bases between. Germline CDR1 reads LGHNA; CDR2 reads YSLEER. This CDR3 spans 13 amino acids. DNA for the CDR3: TGCGCCAGCAGCCTCACTCGGAGGGGATCGGAGTTCTTC. Its protein product is CASSLTRRGSEFF.

The rearrangement joins TRBV5-4 to TRBJ2-1, with TRBD2 as a possible D gene (5 bases). The CDR3 consists of 13 residues. V lost 4 bases and J lost 5, with 10 bases in between. Germline-derived CDR1 and CDR2 are SGHNT and YYREEE (reference sequence). The CDR3, as DNA: TGTGCCAGCAGCCCACTAGGCGACAATGAGCAGTTCTTC. As protein: CASSPLGDNEQFF.

The V call is TRBV29-1, the J call TRBJ1-2, with D hard to call. Germline V gene data show CDR1 as SQVTM and CDR2 as ANQGSEA. Trimming took off 4 bases at V and 2 bases at J, with 5 bases between the two ends. The CDR3 contains 11 residues. CDR3 residues: CSVGRNYGYTF. The CDR3 bases are TGCAGCGTTGGAAGGAACTATGGCTACACCTTC. The full variable domain, completed using reference TRBV29-1 and TRBJ1-2, is SAVISQKPSRDICQRGTSLTIQCQVDSQVTMMFWYRQQPGQSLTLIATANQGSEATYESGFVIDKFPISRPNLTFSTLTVSNMSPEDSSIYLCSVGRNYGYTFGSGTRLTVV.

This clone showed up just a few times. The chain uses TRBV11-2 and TRBJ2-7; D is ambiguous. The V end lost 5 bases, the J end lost 3 bases, and 5 bases lay between the germline ends. Germline V lookup: CDR1 SGHAT, CDR2 FQNNGV. The CDR3 runs 11 residues. CDR3 sequence reads: CASSQFYEQYF. CDR3 sequence (DNA): TGTGCCAGCAGCCAGTTCTACGAGCAGTACTTC.

On this clone itself: Other DNA sequences in this sample translate to the same CDR3. The V gene is TRBV7-2, the J gene TRBJ2-1; the match to TRBD1 covers 7 bases. The CDR3 contains 15 residues. The germline V gene encodes CDR1 SGHTA and CDR2 FQGNSA. Germline trimming cut 5 bases from V and 0 bases from J; bases unmatched to any gene: 4. DNA for the CDR3: TGTGCCAGCAGCCTAGGGGGCCCCTCCTACAATGAGCAGTTCTTC. Its protein product is CASSLGGPSYNEQFF.

This clone was seen a few times. The chain joins TRBV9 to TRBJ2-5; 8 nucleotides match TRBD2. The J call is uncertain, as TRBJ2-7 better fits the DNA end. The CDR3 has 14 residues. Germline CDR1 SGDLS, CDR2 YYNGEE. The CDR3 DNA is TGTGCCAGCAGCGCCCGGGAGGGCCAATACGAGCAGTACTTC. Encoded protein: CASSAREGQYEQYF.

The rearrangement joins TRBV14 to TRBJ1-2; 9 bases map to TRBD1. Germline V gene data show CDR1 as SGHDN and CDR2 as FVKESK. Unmatched junction bases numbered 6, after V lost 0 bases and J lost 4 bases. The CDR3 is 16 amino acids. The CDR3 DNA reads TGTGCCAGCAGCCAAGATTTGAGACAGGGGGGCTATGGCTACACCTTC. Translating it yields CASSQDLRQGGYGYTF.